Each of the 24 T cell receptor beta chains below was sequenced from the same sample in a study of blood T cell repertoires in COVID-19. Clones were read by immunoSEQ multiplex PCR, and TCRdb kept only the in-frame ones, dropping some. The sample holds some 93,000 clones, around nine tenths seen once. The sample taken for sequencing was peripheral blood. The receptors were sampled from a man between 45 and 60 years old with acute or convalescent COVID-19.

The chain joins TRBV5-6 to TRBJ2-7, with 8 bases matching TRBD2. This CDR3 spans 16 amino acids. The V and J ends lost 1 base and 5 bases, in that order; junction bases with no gene match: 11. Germline V gene data show CDR1 as SGHDT and CDR2 as YYEEEE. The CDR3 coding sequence is TGTGCCAGCAGCTTGTGGAGGAGCGGGAGCTTTAACGAGCAGTACTTC. It is translated as CASSLWRSGSFNEQYF.

The rearrangement uses TRBV29-1 and TRBJ2-3; 9 positions match TRBD1. This CDR3 contains 14 residues. Germline assignment: CDR1 SQVTM and CDR2 ANQGSEA. After removal of 6 bases from V and 1 base from J, the junction contained 5 bases not matched to a gene. The CDR3 is CSVATGGGTDTQYF. DNA for the CDR3: TGCAGCGTCGCCACAGGGGGCGGCACAGATACGCAGTATTTT.

DNA for the CDR3: TGTGCCAGCACAGGGACAGTATCATCTACGCAGTATTTT. The encoded protein is CASTGTVSSTQYF. The V and J genes are TRBV6-5 and TRBJ2-3, with TRBD1 matching 7 bases. Unmatched junction bases numbered 9, after V lost 7 bases and J lost 8 bases. Germline V CDR1 and CDR2: MNHEY, SVGAGI. This CDR3 contains 13 residues.

The V call is TRBV20-1, the J call TRBJ2-3; D might be TRBD2 (6 bases). CDR3 size: 15 residues. V shed 3 bases and J shed 3 bases, with 16 bases lying between them. Germline V CDR1 and CDR2: DFQATT, SNEGSKA (reference sequence). CDR3 DNA sequence: TGCAGTGCTAGTTACGCGGGATGGGGAACAGATACGCAGTATTTT. This sequence encodes CSASYAGWGTDTQYF.

This clone was found a few times. The V and J genes are TRBV3-1 (or the pseudogene TRBV3-2) and TRBJ2-1; D call uncertain. The V gene's germline CDR1 is LGHDT and CDR2 YNNKEL (reference sequence). This CDR3 is 12 amino acids long. Trimming left V 4 bases short and J 2 bases short, with 3 bases between. The CDR3: CASSPTYNEQFF. CDR3 in DNA: TGTGCCAGCAGCCCCACCTACAATGAGCAGTTCTTC.

The chain employs TRBV5-6 and TRBJ2-5, with TRBD1 as a possible D gene (5 bases). Trimming removed 2 bases from V and 1 base from J, with 12 bases in between. The V gene's germline CDR1 is SGHDT and CDR2 YYEEEE. The CDR3 covers 15 residues. The CDR3 nucleotides read TGTGCCAGCAGCTTTAGACAGACTCTCCAAGAGACCCAGTACTTC. It codes for CASSFRQTLQETQYF.

The CDR3 is CASSYLVGASSYEQYF. The CDR3 region has the DNA TGTGCCAGCAGTTACTTAGTAGGGGCCTCCTCCTACGAGCAGTACTTC. The chain combines TRBV11-2 with TRBJ2-7; possible D gene TRBD1, 5 bases. The length of the CDR3 is 16 residues. V dropped 6 bases and J dropped 0 bases, with 18 bases sitting between them. Looked up from germline, CDR1 is SGHAT and CDR2 is FQNNGV.

The V call is TRBV5-1, the J call TRBJ2-1; 12 bases map to TRBD1. This CDR3 has 14 residues. V shed 5 bases and J 7 bases; nucleotides not matched to a gene: 4. Germline lookup yields CDR1 SGHRS and CDR2 YFSETQ. CDR3 amino acids: CASSSGQGANEQFF. The CDR3 region has the DNA TGCGCCAGCAGTTCGGGACAGGGGGCAAATGAGCAGTTCTTC.

The chain links TRBV5-1 to TRBJ2-3; D ambiguous. The CDR3 length is 14 residues. The germline V gene has CDR1 SGHRS and CDR2 YFSETQ. V lost 0 bases and J 2 bases, leaving 7 bases between the germline ends. The CDR3 DNA is TGCGCCAGCAGCTTGGCTAACCCCACAGATACGCAGTATTTT. Its protein product is CASSLANPTDTQYF.

The chain recombines TRBV5-1 with TRBJ1-4; the D gene is possibly TRBD1 (5 bases). Trimming cost V 1 base and J 2 bases, with 18 bases left between them. Germline CDR1 reads SGHRS; CDR2 reads YFSETQ. The CDR3 contains 18 residues. This chain's CDR3 is CASSLQPGYQTTNEKLFF. CDR3 in DNA: TGCGCCAGCAGCTTGCAGCCAGGGTACCAGACGACTAATGAAAAACTGTTTTTT.

The chain uses TRBV5-1 and TRBJ1-2; 9 nucleotides line up with TRBD1. J lost 8 bases, V lost 3 bases, and 11 bases had no gene match. The germline V gene encodes CDR1 SGHRS and CDR2 YFSETQ. There are 15 residues in the CDR3. Here the CDR3 DNA reads TGCGCCAGCAGCTATGCCCTTAACAGGGGGCACGGCTACACCTTC. Translating gives CASSYALNRGHGYTF.

The chain recombines TRBV4-1 with TRBJ2-7; 8 bases are a match to TRBD1. CDR1 is MGHRA, CDR2 YSYEKL, per germline. There are 14 residues in the CDR3. Unmatched junction bases numbered 2, after V lost 1 base and J lost 3 bases. CDR3 DNA sequence: TGCGCCAGCAGCCAAGGGACAGGGAACTACGAGCAGTACTTC. It translates to CASSQGTGNYEQYF.

The chain employs TRBV7-3 and TRBJ2-2, with 9 bases identical to TRBD1. Germline CDR1 SGHTA, CDR2 FQGTGA. The ends lost 6 bases at V and 5 bases at J; junction bases unmatched: 10. This CDR3 is 16 amino acids long. Here the CDR3 reads CASRLTGQGTTGELFF. CDR3 nucleotide sequence: TGTGCCAGCAGACTAACGGGACAGGGAACGACCGGGGAGCTGTTTTTT.

This clone showed up just once. This chain joins TRBV7-2 and TRBJ2-2; D remains ambiguous. This CDR3 is 13 amino acids long. Trimming cost V 0 bases and J 7 bases, with 6 bases left between them. The germline V gene encodes CDR1 SGHTA and CDR2 FQGNSA. This CDR3 is CASSLALGGELFF. CDR3 in DNA: TGTGCCAGCAGCTTAGCGCTAGGCGGGGAGCTGTTTTTT.

The V and J genes are TRBV19 and TRBJ1-2; unclear D gene. The CDR3 has 14 residues. Trimming cost V 5 bases and J 5 bases, with 15 bases left between them. Germline values: CDR1 LNHDA, CDR2 SQIVND (reference sequence). CDR3 residues: CASSSRGQAYGYTF. In nucleotides, the CDR3 is TGTGCCAGTAGTTCGCGTGGGCAGGCGTATGGCTACACCTTC.

The V and J genes are TRBV27 and TRBJ1-1; 7 bases line up with TRBD1. The V gene's germline CDR1 is MNHEY and CDR2 SMNVEV (reference sequence). With 5 bases clipped from V and 4 bases from J, the junction kept 13 bases outside the gene matches. This CDR3 is built from 16 residues. The DNA for the CDR3 is TGTGCCAGCAGTACCCGGACAAGGGGGCGTATCACTGAAGCTTTCTTT. It is translated as CASSTRTRGRITEAFF.

This chain links TRBV5-6 with TRBJ1-3; 7 positions match TRBD1. Germline CDR1 is SGHDT and CDR2 is YYEEEE. The CDR3 runs to 15 residues. The V and J ends lost 4 bases and 1 base, in that order; junction bases with no gene match: 5. DNA of the CDR3: TGTGCCAGCAGCGTGGACAGGTTTTCTGGAAACACCATATATTTT. It encodes CASSVDRFSGNTIYF.

V usage is TRBV7-6 and J usage is TRBJ2-5; 7 positions match TRBD2. CDR1 and CDR2 from the germline V gene are SGHVS and FNYEAQ. Trimming cost V 7 bases and J 2 bases; bases outside gene matches: 10. There are 15 residues in the CDR3. The DNA of the CDR3 is TGTGCCAGCACCCCTGGTGGGGGGGTACAAGAGACCCAGTACTTC. Translation gives CASTPGGGVQETQYF. Full variable domain (rest looked up from reference TRBV7-6 and TRBJ2-5): GAGVSQSPRYKVTKRGQDVALRCDPISGHVSLYWYRQALGQGPEFLTYFNYEAQQDKSGLPNDRFSAERPEGSISTLTIQRTEQRDSAMYRCASTPGGGVQETQYFGPGTRLLVL.

The V and J genes are TRBV29-1 and TRBJ2-1; 10 bases are a match to TRBD2. Germline-derived CDR1 and CDR2 are SQVTM and ANQGSEA. Unmatched junction bases numbered 12, after V lost 7 bases and J lost 6 bases. This CDR3 has 15 residues. In DNA, the CDR3 is TGCAGCGCCACTCTCGGGACTAGCGCGTCCAATGAGCAGTTCTTC. This sequence encodes CSATLGTSASNEQFF.

The gene calls are TRBV10-3 and TRBJ2-3; 7 nucleotides match TRBD1. Trimming cost V 6 bases and J 1 base; bases outside gene matches: 1. Germline assignment: CDR1 ENHRY and CDR2 SYGVKD. The CDR3 has 13 amino acids. CDR3 region: CAIRTGGTDTQYF. CDR3 bases: TGTGCCATCAGAACAGGGGGCACAGATACGCAGTATTTT.

J is TRBJ1-3 and V is TRBV5-1, with a weak D call TRBD1 (5 bases). The germline V and J ends were trimmed by 0 bases and 5 bases, with 9 bases remaining between them. The CDR3 has 14 amino acids. CDR1 is SGHRS and CDR2 is YFSETQ in the germline V gene. The CDR3 region is CASSLGRARNTIYF. The CDR3 nucleotides read TGCGCCAGCAGCTTGGGCAGGGCCAGAAACACCATATATTTT.

The chain employs TRBV19 and TRBJ2-2, with TRBD2 matching 9 bases. With 9 bases clipped from V and 6 bases from J, the junction kept 8 bases outside the gene matches. Germline CDR1 reads LNHDA; CDR2 reads SQIVND (reference sequence). This CDR3 has 14 residues. CDR3 coding DNA: TGTGCCAGCCGGCGGGAGGGCCACGCCGGGGAGCTGTTTTTT. It codes for CASRREGHAGELFF.

The CDR3 protein is CASREQGANTGELFF. The CDR3 region has the DNA TGTGCCAGCAGGGAACAGGGTGCGAACACCGGGGAGCTGTTTTTT. The rearrangement uses TRBV5-6 and TRBJ2-2; tentative D call: TRBD1 (6 bases). Trimming took off 5 bases at V and 0 bases at J, with 11 bases between the two ends. Germline-derived CDR1 and CDR2 are SGHDT and YYEEEE. CDR3 size: 15 residues.

This chain joins TRBV9 and TRBJ1-6; D is ambiguous. The V and J ends lost 4 bases and 0 bases respectively, with 5 bases between them. Per germline, CDR1 SGDLS and CDR2 YYNGEE. The CDR3 runs to 14 residues. The CDR3, as DNA: TGTGCCAGCAGCAAGAGCTCCTATAATTCACCCCTCCACTTT. Amino acid sequence: CASSKSSYNSPLHF.